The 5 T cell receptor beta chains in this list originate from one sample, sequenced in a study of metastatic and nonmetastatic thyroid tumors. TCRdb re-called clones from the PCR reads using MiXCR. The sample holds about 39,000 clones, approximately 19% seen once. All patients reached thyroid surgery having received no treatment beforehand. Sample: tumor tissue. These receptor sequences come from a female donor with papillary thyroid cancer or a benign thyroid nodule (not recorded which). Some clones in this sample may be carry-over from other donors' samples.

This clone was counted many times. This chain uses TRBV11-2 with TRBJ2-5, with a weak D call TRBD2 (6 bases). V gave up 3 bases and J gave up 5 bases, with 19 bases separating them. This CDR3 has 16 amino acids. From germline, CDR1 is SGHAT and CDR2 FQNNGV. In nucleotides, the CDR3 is TGTGCCAGCAGCTTTGGCGATGCGGGGACGGGGGAGACCCAGTACTTC. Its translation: CASSFGDAGTGETQYF.

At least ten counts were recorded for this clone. For the CDR3, the DNA is TGTGCCAGCAGTGAAAGAGGCTACGAGCAGTACTTC. Encoded protein: CASSERGYEQYF. The chain links TRBV2 to TRBJ2-7; unclear D gene. With 2 bases removed from V and 3 bases from J, the gap between germline ends came to 5 bases. CDR1 SNHLY and CDR2 FYNNEI come from the germline V gene. This CDR3 contains 12 residues.

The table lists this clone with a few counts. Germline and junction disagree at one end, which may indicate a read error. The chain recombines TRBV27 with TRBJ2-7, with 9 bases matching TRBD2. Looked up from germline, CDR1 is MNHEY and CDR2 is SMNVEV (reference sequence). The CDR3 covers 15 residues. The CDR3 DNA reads TGTGCCAGCAGTCCGACCCTAGCGGGATTGTACGAGCAGTATTTC. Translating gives CASSPTLAGLYEQYF.

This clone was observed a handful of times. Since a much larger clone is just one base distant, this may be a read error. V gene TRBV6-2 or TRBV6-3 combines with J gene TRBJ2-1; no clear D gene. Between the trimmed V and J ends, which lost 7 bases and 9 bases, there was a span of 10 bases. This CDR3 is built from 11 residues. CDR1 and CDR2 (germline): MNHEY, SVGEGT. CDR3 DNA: TGTGCCAGCATCCCTTTTGGTGAGCAGTTCTTC. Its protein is CASIPFGEQFF.

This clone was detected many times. CDR3 region: CAWSVLLNSPLHF. The CDR3, as DNA: TGTGCCTGGAGTGTACTTCTGAATTCACCCCTCCACTTT. The chain is built from TRBV30 and TRBJ1-6, with D hard to call. From germline, CDR1 is GTSNPN and CDR2 SVGIG (reference sequence). This CDR3 spans 13 amino acids. Trimming shortened V by 0 bases and J by 7 bases, and 7 bases separated the two germline ends.